The 17 T cell receptor beta chains below all came from one sample that was sequenced in a study of blood T cell repertoires in COVID-19. Method: immunoSEQ multiplex PCR; TCRdb's copy keeps in-frame clones and lacks some. The sample records roughly 78,000 clones, roughly 88% being singletons. The sequenced sample was peripheral blood. The receptor set was obtained from a man between 50 and 59 years old with acute or convalescent COVID-19.

The V and J genes are TRBV19 and TRBJ1-5, with TRBD1 matching over 7 bases. There are 16 residues in the CDR3. J lost 3 bases, V lost 1 base, and 6 bases had no gene match. In germline, CDR1 is LNHDA, CDR2 SQIVND (reference sequence). In DNA form, the CDR3 reads TGTGCCAGTAGTATAGGAGGGACAGTAGTCAATCAGCCCCAGCATTTT. It codes for CASSIGGTVVNQPQHF.

The rearrangement links TRBV11-3 to TRBJ2-7; unclear D gene. Looked up from germline, CDR1 is SGHNT and CDR2 is YENEEA. The germline V and J ends were trimmed by 1 base and 3 bases, with 13 bases remaining between them. This CDR3 region has 15 residues. In DNA, the CDR3 is TGTGCCAGCAGCTTAGGGGCCGCAGGTCTCTACGAGCAGTACTTC. The encoded protein is CASSLGAAGLYEQYF.

The CDR3 DNA follows: TGTGCCAGCACCCGTAAGGACAGTGTTAAGTCTGGCTACACCTTC. This translates into CASTRKDSVKSGYTF. V is TRBV6-6 and J is TRBJ1-2; a possible D gene is TRBD1 (6 bases). V dropped 7 bases and J dropped 7 bases, with 22 bases sitting between them. The germline V gene encodes CDR1 MNHNY and CDR2 SVGAGI (reference sequence). There are 15 residues in the CDR3.

The V and J genes are TRBV2 and TRBJ2-3; TRBD2 matches at 9 bases. The CDR3 covers 17 residues. J gave up 3 bases and V 6 bases, and 13 bases lay outside the gene matches. In germline, CDR1 is SNHLY, CDR2 FYNNEI. The CDR3 bases are TGTGCCAGCAGCTGGGGTGGGCTAGCGGGGCCTACAGATACGCAGTATTTT. Protein sequence: CASSWGGLAGPTDTQYF.

V usage is TRBV12-3 or TRBV12-4 and J usage is TRBJ1-2; no reliable D call. There are 12 residues in the CDR3. V was shortened by 1 base and J by 4 bases, with 4 bases between the two germline ends. The chain's CDR3 is CASSLDTYGYTF. CDR3 nucleotides: TGTGCCAGCAGTTTAGACACCTATGGCTACACCTTC.

The chain couples TRBV7-9 to TRBJ1-5, with D unresolved. Germline V gene lookup returns CDR1 SEHNR and CDR2 FQNEAQ (reference sequence). The CDR3 contains 14 residues. V lost 5 bases, J lost 4 bases, and 12 bases lay in between. The CDR3: CASSPPQMNQPQHF. CDR3 in DNA: TGTGCCAGCAGCCCCCCCCAGATGAATCAGCCCCAGCATTTT.

The rearrangement joins TRBV3-1 (or the pseudogene TRBV3-2) to TRBJ1-4; D is possibly TRBD1 (6 bases). This CDR3 is 15 amino acids long. Germline V lookup: CDR1 LGHDT, CDR2 YNNKEL (reference sequence). Trimming stripped 4 bases from V and 7 bases from J, with 16 bases between. In nucleotides, the CDR3 is TGTGCCAGCAGCCCTACAGGGAGTGGGAGTGAAAAACTGTTTTTT. Amino acids: CASSPTGSGSEKLFF.

This rearrangement joins TRBV6-5 to TRBJ2-7; 8 nucleotides agree with TRBD1. Germline V CDR1 and CDR2: MNHEY, SVGAGI. The J segment lost 4 bases and the V segment lost 6 bases, leaving 11 bases of the junction unmatched. The CDR3 consists of 15 residues. CDR3 residues: CASRRTGRRVYEQYF. CDR3 bases: TGTGCCAGCAGACGGACAGGGAGGCGTGTGTACGAGCAGTACTTC.

The V call is TRBV6-5, the J call TRBJ1-2; TRBD1 agrees at 7 bases. The CDR3 extends over 14 amino acids. Losses at the gene ends were 5 bases for V and 2 bases for J; bases not matched to a gene: 5. Germline assignment: CDR1 MNHEY and CDR2 SVGAGI. In nucleotides, the CDR3 is TGTGCCAGCAGTACCGGGACAGAGAACTATGGCTACACCTTC. The encoded protein is CASSTGTENYGYTF.

The rearrangement joins TRBV5-4 to TRBJ1-4, with a possible D match to TRBD1 (6 bases). The V end lost 5 bases, the J end lost 0 bases, and 20 bases lay between the germline ends. Looked up from germline, CDR1 is SGHNT and CDR2 is YYREEE (reference sequence). This CDR3 is 18 amino acids long. DNA for the CDR3: TGTGCCAGCAGAGCCGGGGGGGGCCCCGGCTCAACTAATGAAAAACTGTTTTTT. It translates to CASRAGGGPGSTNEKLFF.

The chain combines TRBV9 with TRBJ2-2; D remains ambiguous. V was cut by 4 bases and J by 3 bases, with 7 bases left in between. This CDR3 has 13 residues. Germline-derived CDR1 and CDR2 are SGDLS and YYNGEE. The CDR3 DNA is TGTGCCAGCAGCAACTCCTACACCGGGGAGCTGTTTTTT. Protein product: CASSNSYTGELFF.

This chain joins TRBV4-2 and TRBJ1-2; 9 bases map to TRBD1. Unmatched junction bases numbered 9, after V lost 1 base and J lost 0 bases. The CDR3 contains 18 residues. Germline assignment: CDR1 LGHNA and CDR2 YNFKEQ. The CDR3 DNA reads TGTGCCAGCAGCCAAGTGACCATGGGACAGGGTACTAACTATGGCTACACCTTC. Translating it yields CASSQVTMGQGTNYGYTF.

V and J are TRBV19 and TRBJ1-1; D not resolved. Germline assignment: CDR1 LNHDA and CDR2 SQIVND (reference sequence). The CDR3 is made up of 14 amino acids. Trimming took 5 bases from V and 4 from J, leaving 14 bases between them. CDR3 coding DNA: TGTGCCAGTAGTCTAAAGGTCGGCGGCACTGAAGCTTTCTTT. Its protein is CASSLKVGGTEAFF.

This clone was seen only once. The chain has TRBV30 and TRBJ1-5; 7 nucleotides align to TRBD1. In germline, CDR1 is GTSNPN, CDR2 SVGIG (reference sequence). The CDR3 is 18 amino acids. V shed 2 bases, J shed 3 bases, and the junction held 16 bases outside the gene matches. CDR3 sequence reads: CAWSRPRDSLKNNQPQHF. For the CDR3, the DNA is TGTGCCTGGAGTCGCCCACGGGACAGTTTGAAGAACAATCAGCCCCAGCATTTT. The full variable domain, in which reference TRBV30 and TRBJ1-5 provide the parts outside the CDR3, is SQTIHQWPATLVQPVGSPLSLECTVEGTSNPNLYWYRQAAGRGLQLLFYSVGIGQISSEVPQNLSASRPQDRQFILSSKKLLLSDSGFYLCAWSRPRDSLKNNQPQHFGDGTRLSIL.

This clone was counted only a few times. The chain is built from TRBV14 and TRBJ2-2; D remains ambiguous. Germline V gene lookup returns CDR1 SGHDN and CDR2 FVKESK. Between the trimmed V and J ends, which lost 8 bases and 1 base, there was a span of 5 bases. This CDR3 is 12 amino acids long. The CDR3 loop is CASQENTGELFF. CDR3 nucleotide sequence: TGTGCCAGCCAGGAGAACACCGGGGAGCTGTTTTTT.

The table lists this clone with a count of one. The chain uses TRBV7-2 and TRBJ2-3; D might be TRBD2 (6 bases). The CDR3 is made up of 16 amino acids. V lost 5 bases and J 0 bases, leaving 15 bases between the germline ends. Per the germline V gene, CDR1 is SGHTA and CDR2 is FQGNSA. The CDR3 protein is CASSPSEAGSTDTQYF. CDR3 sequence (DNA): TGTGCCAGCAGCCCATCCGAAGCGGGCAGCACAGATACGCAGTATTTT.

The genes are TRBV27 and TRBJ1-2, with TRBD1 identical over 7 bases. The germline gives CDR1 MNHEY, CDR2 SMNVEV (reference sequence). V gave up 6 bases and J gave up 4 bases; unmatched junction bases: 5. This CDR3 contains 13 residues. The CDR3 DNA follows: TGTGCCAGCAGCCTAGGGACAGCCTATGGCTACACCTTC. The encoded protein is CASSLGTAYGYTF.